These 7 T cell receptor beta chains were all obtained from the same sample, sequenced in a study of control samples from healthy donors and cancer patients. Using immunoSEQ multiplex PCR, the repertoire was profiled, and TCRdb retains in-frame clones only, with some absent. The sample consists of tens of thousands of clones, approximately 94% of them appearing once. Sequencing was done on a sample of blood. The receptors stem from a man between 60 and 70 years old in good health.

V usage is TRBV7-9 and J usage is TRBJ1-3, with TRBD1 as a possible D gene (6 bases). Germline CDR1 is SEHNR and CDR2 is FQNEAQ (reference sequence). Trimming removed 5 bases from V and 4 bases from J, with 15 bases in between. The CDR3 loop spans 15 amino acids. The CDR3 bases are TGTGCCAGCAGCCCCACGACAGGCGGCGGAAACACCATATATTTT. Translated: CASSPTTGGGNTIYF.

The chain employs TRBV6-5 and TRBJ2-1; 8 bases fit TRBD2. V lost 7 bases and J lost 4; bases outside the gene matches: 6. This CDR3 is built from 14 residues. CDR1 and CDR2 from the germline V gene are MNHEY and SVGAGI. CDR3 amino acids: CASTGLAGYNEQFF. In DNA form, the CDR3 reads TGTGCCAGCACTGGACTAGCCGGTTACAATGAGCAGTTCTTC.

This chain uses TRBV18 with TRBJ1-2, with D tentatively TRBD1 (6 bases). CDR1 is KGHSH, CDR2 LQKENI, per germline. This CDR3 has 15 amino acids. The V gene lost 3 bases and the J gene lost 0 bases, with 11 bases spanning the gap. The CDR3 sequence is CASSPSTGANYGYTF. Written as DNA, the CDR3 is TGTGCCAGCTCACCTTCGACAGGTGCTAACTATGGCTACACCTTC.

Points on this clone: Other DNA sequences in the same sample also yield this CDR3. This rearrangement joins TRBV30 to TRBJ1-2; possibly TRBD1 for D (6 bases). CDR3 length: 18 residues. V gave up 2 bases and J gave up 8 bases, with 30 bases separating them. The V gene's germline CDR1 is GTSNPN and CDR2 SVGIG (reference sequence). The CDR3 is CAWSYGLGGTGARSGYTF. The CDR3 DNA sequence: TGTGCCTGGAGTTACGGCCTAGGGGGGACGGGGGCTCGTTCCGGCTACACCTTC.

The genes are TRBV2 and TRBJ2-7, with 9 nucleotides matching TRBD2. Germline trimming cut 5 bases from V and 4 bases from J; bases unmatched to any gene: 9. The CDR3 has 15 residues. The V gene's germline CDR1 is SNHLY and CDR2 FYNNEI. The CDR3 region is CASSTALAGLYEQYF. CDR3 bases: TGTGCCAGCAGTACGGCCCTAGCGGGACTATACGAGCAGTACTTC. Variable domain in full (rest from reference TRBV2 and TRBJ2-7): EPEVTQTPSHQVTQMGQEVILRCVPISNHLYFYWYRQILGQKVEFLVSFYNNEISEKSEIFDDQFSVERPDGSNFTLKIRSTKLEDSAMYFCASSTALAGLYEQYFGPGTRLTVT.

As to this clone: One end of the junction does not line up with germline, which may come from a read error. The chain is built from TRBV6-1 and TRBJ2-7; D is possibly TRBD1 or TRBD2 (6 bases each). The germline CDR1 and CDR2 sequences are MNHNS and SASEGT. The CDR3 sequence is 13 residues long. CDR3 region: CASNERGVYEQYF. The CDR3 nucleotides are TGTGCCAGCAATGAAAGGGGGGTCTACGAGCAGTACTTC.

This clone was observed once. The rearrangement joins TRBV2 to TRBJ1-1; 10 bases map to TRBD1. V shed 4 bases and J 5 bases; nucleotides not matched to a gene: 10. The CDR3 covers 16 residues. Germline values: CDR1 SNHLY, CDR2 FYNNEI. The CDR3 DNA sequence: TGTGCCAGCAGTGGCCTGAGACAGGGGGCTCAAACTGAAGCTTTCTTT. This sequence encodes CASSGLRQGAQTEAFF.